This T cell receptor (beta chain) was identified in a study of high-grade serous ovarian cancer treatment subgroups. Study-wide background: Mean per sample: about 14,000 reads, 7,400 or so unique TCR beta rearrangements. Findings and limits, study-wide: These tumor repertoires lack spatial information from bulk sequencing. Same-patient tumor repertoires overlapped at roughly 0.11 to 0.79; different patients barely overlapped.

Notes on this clone: No antigen is known for it.

Tumor samples were taken before definitive surgery or chemotherapy. TCRdb's copy holds only in-frame clones and misses some; the assay was immunoSEQ multiplex PCR. The data contain fewer than 4,000 clones, under 85% of them seen just once; the ten biggest clones take up nearly 8.5%. Germline V gene data show CDR1 as SGHTA and CDR2 as FQGNSA. The CDR3 contains 15 residues. V gave up 1 base and J gave up 1 base, with 8 bases separating them. Sequencing was performed on tumor tissue. The receptor comes from a human donor with high-grade serous ovarian cancer. This chain uses TRBV7-2 with TRBJ2-4; D may be TRBD1 or TRBD2 (6 bases each). The CDR3 here is CASSLVGGAKNIQYF. Written as DNA, the CDR3 is TGTGCCAGCAGCTTAGTAGGGGGGGCCAAAAACATTCAGTACTTC.